This T cell receptor beta chain was profiled in a study of blood T cell repertoires in COVID-19. This clone appeared a single time. Clones were read by immunoSEQ multiplex PCR, and TCRdb kept only the in-frame ones, dropping some. The table includes 150,000 to 200,000 clones, roughly 91% detected once. The germline gives CDR1 GTSNPN, CDR2 SVGIG (reference sequence). The CDR3 loop spans 16 amino acids. V lost 3 bases to trimming and J lost 7 bases; unmatched junction nucleotides: 12. This clonotype originated in a human donor in a cohort sampled during active COVID-19. The gene calls are TRBV30 and TRBJ1-6; 7 bases are a match to TRBD1. The sequenced sample consisted of peripheral blood. CDR3 sequence reads: CAWRAFLGQTNSPLHF. CDR3 DNA sequence: TGTGCCTGGAGGGCTTTTCTGGGACAGACGAATTCACCCCTCCACTTT.